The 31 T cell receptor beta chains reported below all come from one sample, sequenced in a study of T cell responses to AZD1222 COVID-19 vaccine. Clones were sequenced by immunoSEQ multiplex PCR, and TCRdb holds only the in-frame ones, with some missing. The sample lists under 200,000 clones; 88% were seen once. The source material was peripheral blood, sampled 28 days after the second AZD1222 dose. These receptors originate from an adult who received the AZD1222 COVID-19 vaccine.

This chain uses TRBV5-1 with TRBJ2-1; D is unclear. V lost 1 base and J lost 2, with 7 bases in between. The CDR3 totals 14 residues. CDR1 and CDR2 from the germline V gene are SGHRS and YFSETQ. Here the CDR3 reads CASSLNTAYNEQFF. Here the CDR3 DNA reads TGCGCCAGCAGCTTGAACACGGCCTACAATGAGCAGTTCTTC. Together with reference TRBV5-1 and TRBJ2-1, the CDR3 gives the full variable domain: KAGVTQTPRYLIKTRGQQVTLSCSPISGHRSVSWYQQTPGQGLQFLFEYFSETQRNKGNFPGRFSGRQFSNSRSEMNVSTLELGDSALYLCASSLNTAYNEQFFGPGTRLTVL.

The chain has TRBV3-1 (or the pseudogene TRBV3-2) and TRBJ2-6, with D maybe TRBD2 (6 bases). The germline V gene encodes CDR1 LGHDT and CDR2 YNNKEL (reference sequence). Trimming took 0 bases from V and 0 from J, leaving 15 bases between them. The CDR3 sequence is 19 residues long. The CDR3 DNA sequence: TGTGCCAGCAGCCAAGATCGCACGGGGGACCCCTCTGGGGCCAACGTCCTGACTTTC. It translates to CASSQDRTGDPSGANVLTF.

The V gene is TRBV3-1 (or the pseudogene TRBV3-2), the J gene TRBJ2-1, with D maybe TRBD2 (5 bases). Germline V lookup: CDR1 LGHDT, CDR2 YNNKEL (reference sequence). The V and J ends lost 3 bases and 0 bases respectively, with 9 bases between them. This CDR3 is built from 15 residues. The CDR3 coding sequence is TGTGCCAGCAGCCAGGAGCGGAGCTCCTACAATGAGCAGTTCTTC. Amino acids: CASSQERSSYNEQFF.

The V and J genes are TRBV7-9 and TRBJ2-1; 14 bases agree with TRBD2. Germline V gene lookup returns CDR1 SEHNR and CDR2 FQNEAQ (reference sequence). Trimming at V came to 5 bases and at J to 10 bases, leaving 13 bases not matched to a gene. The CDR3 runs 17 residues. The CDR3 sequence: CASSTVSGLAGVREQFF. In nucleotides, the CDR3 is TGTGCCAGCAGCACGGTCTCGGGACTAGCGGGAGTGCGCGAGCAGTTCTTC.

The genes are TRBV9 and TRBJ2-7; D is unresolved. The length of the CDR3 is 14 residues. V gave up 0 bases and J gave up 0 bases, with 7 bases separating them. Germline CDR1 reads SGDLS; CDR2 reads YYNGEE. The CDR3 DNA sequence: TGTGCCAGCAGCGTAGGGGCTTACTCCTACGAGCAGTACTTC. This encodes CASSVGAYSYEQYF.

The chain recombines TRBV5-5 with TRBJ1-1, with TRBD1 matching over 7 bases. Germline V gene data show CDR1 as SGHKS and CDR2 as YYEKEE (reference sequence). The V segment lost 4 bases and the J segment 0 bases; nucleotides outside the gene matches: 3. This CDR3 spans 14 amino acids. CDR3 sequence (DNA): TGTGCCAGCAGCCCCGGGACAGTGAACACTGAAGCTTTCTTT. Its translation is CASSPGTVNTEAFF.

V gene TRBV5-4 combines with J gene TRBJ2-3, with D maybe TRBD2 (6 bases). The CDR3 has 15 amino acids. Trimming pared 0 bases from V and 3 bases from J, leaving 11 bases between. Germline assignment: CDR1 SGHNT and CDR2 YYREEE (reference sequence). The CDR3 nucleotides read TGTGCCAGCAGCTTGGCGGGAGTTTTAACAGATACGCAGTATTTT. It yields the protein CASSLAGVLTDTQYF.

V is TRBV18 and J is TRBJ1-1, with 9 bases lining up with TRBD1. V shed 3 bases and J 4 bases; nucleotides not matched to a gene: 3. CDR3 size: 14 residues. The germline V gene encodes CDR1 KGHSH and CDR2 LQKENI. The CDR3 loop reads CASSPGQGSTEAFF. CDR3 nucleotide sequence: TGTGCCAGCTCACCGGGACAGGGTTCCACTGAAGCTTTCTTT.

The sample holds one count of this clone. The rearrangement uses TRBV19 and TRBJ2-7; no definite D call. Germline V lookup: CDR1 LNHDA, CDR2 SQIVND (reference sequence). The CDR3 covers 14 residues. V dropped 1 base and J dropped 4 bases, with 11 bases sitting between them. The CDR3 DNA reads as TGTGCCAGTAGTATAGGCCCACGAGGATACGAGCAGTACTTC. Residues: CASSIGPRGYEQYF.

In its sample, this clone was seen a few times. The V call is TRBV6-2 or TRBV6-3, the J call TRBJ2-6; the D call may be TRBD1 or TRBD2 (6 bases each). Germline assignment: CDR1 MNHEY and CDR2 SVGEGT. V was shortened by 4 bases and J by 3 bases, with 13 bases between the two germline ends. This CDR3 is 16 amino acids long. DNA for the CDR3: TGTGCCAGCAGTTTACAGGGACTTGGTGGGGCCAACGTCCTGACTTTC. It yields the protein CASSLQGLGGANVLTF.

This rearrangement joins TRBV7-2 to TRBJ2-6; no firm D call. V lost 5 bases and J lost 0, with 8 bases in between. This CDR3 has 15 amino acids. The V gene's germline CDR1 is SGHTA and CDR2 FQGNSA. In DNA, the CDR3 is TGTGCCAGCAGCGAGGCCCCCTCTGGGGCCAACGTCCTGACTTTC. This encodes CASSEAPSGANVLTF. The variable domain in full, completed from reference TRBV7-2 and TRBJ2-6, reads GAGVSQSPSNKVTEKGKDVELRCDPISGHTALYWYRQSLGQGLEFLIYFQGNSAPDKSGLPSDRFSAERTGGSVSTLTIQRTQQEDSAVYLCASSEAPSGANVLTFGAGSRLTVL.

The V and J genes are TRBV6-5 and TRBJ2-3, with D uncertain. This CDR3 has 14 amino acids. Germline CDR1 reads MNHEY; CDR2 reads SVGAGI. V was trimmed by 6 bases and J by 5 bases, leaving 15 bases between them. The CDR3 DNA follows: TGTGCCAGCAGGCCATCGAGGCTGGGAGATACGCAGTATTTT. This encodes CASRPSRLGDTQYF.

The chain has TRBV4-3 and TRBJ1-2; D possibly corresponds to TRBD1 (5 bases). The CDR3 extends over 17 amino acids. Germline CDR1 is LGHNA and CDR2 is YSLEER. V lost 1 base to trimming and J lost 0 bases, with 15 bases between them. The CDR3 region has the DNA TGCGCCAGCAGCCAAGGGGGGTGGCAGAGAGCTAACTATGGCTACACCTTC. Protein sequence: CASSQGGWQRANYGYTF.

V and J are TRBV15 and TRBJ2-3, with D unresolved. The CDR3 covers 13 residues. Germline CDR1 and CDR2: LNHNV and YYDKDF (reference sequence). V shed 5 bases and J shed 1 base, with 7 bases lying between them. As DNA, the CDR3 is TGTGCCACCAGCCTTGGGGGCACAGATACGCAGTATTTT. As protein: CATSLGGTDTQYF. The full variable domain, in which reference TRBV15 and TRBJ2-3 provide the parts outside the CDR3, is DAMVIQNPRYQVTQFGKPVTLSCSQTLNHNVMYWYQQKSSQAPKLLFHYYDKDFNNEADTPDNFQSRRPNTSFCFLDIRSPGLGDTAMYLCATSLGGTDTQYFGPGTRLTVL.

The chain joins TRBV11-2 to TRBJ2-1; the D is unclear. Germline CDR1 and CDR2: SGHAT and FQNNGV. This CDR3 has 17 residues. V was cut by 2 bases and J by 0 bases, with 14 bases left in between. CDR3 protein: CASSLRPARSSYNEQFF. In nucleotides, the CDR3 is TGTGCCAGCAGCTTAAGGCCAGCGCGGAGCTCCTACAATGAGCAGTTCTTC. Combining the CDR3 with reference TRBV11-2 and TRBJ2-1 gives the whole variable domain EAGVAQSPRYKIIEKRQSVAFWCNPISGHATLYWYQQILGQGPKLLIQFQNNGVVDDSQLPKDRFSAERLKGVDSTLKIQPAKLEDSAVYLCASSLRPARSSYNEQFFGPGTRLTVL.

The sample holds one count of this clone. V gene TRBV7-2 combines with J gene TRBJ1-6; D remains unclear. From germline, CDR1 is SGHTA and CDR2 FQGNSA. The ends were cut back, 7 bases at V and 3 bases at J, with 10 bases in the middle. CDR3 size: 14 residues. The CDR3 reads CASTGGFYNSPLHF. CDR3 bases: TGTGCCAGCACGGGCGGGTTCTATAATTCACCCCTCCACTTT.

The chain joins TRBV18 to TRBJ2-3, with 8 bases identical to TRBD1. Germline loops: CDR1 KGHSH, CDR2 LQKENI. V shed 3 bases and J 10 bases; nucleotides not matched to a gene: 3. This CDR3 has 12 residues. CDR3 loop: CASSPQGAAQYF. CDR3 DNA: TGTGCCAGCTCACCCCAGGGGGCCGCGCAGTATTTT.

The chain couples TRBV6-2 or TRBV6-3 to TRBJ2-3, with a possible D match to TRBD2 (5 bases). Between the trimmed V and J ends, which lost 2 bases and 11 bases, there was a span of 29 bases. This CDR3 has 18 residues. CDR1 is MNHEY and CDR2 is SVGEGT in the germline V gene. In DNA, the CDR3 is TGTGCCAGCAGTTACCCTACCCCCGCCACGGTTCAGCGGCCTAAGCAGTATTTT. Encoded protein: CASSYPTPATVQRPKQYF.

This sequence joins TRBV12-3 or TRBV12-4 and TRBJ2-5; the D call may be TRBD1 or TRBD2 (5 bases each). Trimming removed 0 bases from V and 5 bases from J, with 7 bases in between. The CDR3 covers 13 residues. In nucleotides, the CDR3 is TGTGCCAGCAGTTTAGCGGGGGTGGAGACCCAGTACTTC. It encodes CASSLAGVETQYF.

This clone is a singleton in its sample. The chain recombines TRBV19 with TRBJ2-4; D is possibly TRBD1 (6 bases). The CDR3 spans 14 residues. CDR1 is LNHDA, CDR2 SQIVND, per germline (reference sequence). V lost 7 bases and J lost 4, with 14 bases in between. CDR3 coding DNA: TGTGCCAGTACCCTACAGGGTGGGAAAAACATTCAGTACTTC. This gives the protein CASTLQGGKNIQYF.

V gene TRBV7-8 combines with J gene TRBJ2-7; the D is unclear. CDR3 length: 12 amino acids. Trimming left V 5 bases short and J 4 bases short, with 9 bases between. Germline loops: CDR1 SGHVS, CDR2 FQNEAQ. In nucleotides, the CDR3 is TGTGCCAGCAGCCATCGGCAGTACGAGCAGTACTTC. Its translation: CASSHRQYEQYF.

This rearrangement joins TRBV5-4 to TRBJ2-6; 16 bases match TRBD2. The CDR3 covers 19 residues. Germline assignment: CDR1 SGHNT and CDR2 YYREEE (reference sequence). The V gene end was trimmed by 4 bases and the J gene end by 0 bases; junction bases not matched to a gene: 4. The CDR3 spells CASSTGLAGGPSGANVLTF. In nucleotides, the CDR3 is TGTGCCAGCAGCACGGGACTAGCGGGAGGGCCCTCTGGGGCCAACGTCCTGACTTTC.

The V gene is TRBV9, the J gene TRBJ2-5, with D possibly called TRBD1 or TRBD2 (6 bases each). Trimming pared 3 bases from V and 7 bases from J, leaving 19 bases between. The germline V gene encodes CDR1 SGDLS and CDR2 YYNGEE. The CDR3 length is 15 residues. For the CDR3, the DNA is TGTGCCAGCAGCGCCCGGCAGGAGGGGGGTGGGACCCAGTACTTC. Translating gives CASSARQEGGGTQYF. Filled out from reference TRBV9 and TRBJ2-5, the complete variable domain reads DSGVTQTPKHLITATGQRVTLRCSPRSGDLSVYWYQQSLDQGLQFLIQYYNGEERAKGNILERFSAQQFPDLHSELNLSSLELGDSALYFCASSARQEGGGTQYFGPGTRLLVL.

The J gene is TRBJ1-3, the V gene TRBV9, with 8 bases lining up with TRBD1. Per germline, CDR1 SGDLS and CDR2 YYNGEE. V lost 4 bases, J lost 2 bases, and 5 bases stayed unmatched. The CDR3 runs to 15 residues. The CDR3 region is CASSTRQGPGNTIYF. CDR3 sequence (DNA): TGTGCCAGCAGCACCCGACAGGGGCCTGGAAACACCATATATTTT.

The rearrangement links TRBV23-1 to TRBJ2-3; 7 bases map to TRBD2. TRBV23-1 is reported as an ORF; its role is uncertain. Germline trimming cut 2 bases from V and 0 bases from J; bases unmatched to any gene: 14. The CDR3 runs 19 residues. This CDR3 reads CASSQPLEREVGSTDTQYF. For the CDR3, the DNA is TGCGCCAGCAGTCAACCCCTTGAACGGGAGGTCGGGAGCACAGATACGCAGTATTTT.

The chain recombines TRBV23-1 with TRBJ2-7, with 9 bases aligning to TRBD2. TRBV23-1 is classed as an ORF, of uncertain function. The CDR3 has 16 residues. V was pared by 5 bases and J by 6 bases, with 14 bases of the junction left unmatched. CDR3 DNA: TGCGCCAGCAGTTACCATGTAATAGCGGGAGTAAGCGAGCAGTACTTC. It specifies CASSYHVIAGVSEQYF.

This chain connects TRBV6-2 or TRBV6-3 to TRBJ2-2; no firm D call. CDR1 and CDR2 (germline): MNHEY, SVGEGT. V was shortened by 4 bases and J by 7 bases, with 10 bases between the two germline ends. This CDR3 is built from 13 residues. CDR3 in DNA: TGTGCCAGCAGTTCCGACTCCTACGGGGAGCTGTTTTTT. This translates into CASSSDSYGELFF.

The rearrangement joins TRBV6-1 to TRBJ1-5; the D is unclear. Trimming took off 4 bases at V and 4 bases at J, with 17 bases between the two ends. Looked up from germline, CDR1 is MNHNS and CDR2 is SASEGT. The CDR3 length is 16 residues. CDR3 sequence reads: CASSGEGGLRNQPQHF. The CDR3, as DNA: TGTGCCAGCAGTGGGGAAGGCGGGCTCCGAAATCAGCCCCAGCATTTT.

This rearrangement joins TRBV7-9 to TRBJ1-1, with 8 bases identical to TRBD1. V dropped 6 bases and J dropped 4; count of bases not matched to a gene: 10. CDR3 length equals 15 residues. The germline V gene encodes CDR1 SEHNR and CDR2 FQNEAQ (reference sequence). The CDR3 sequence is CASRPKDRVGTEAFF. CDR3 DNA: TGTGCCAGCAGACCGAAGGACAGGGTAGGCACTGAAGCTTTCTTT.

In DNA, the CDR3 is TGTGCCACAGGTGGTCCCCAAGTCCACGAGCAGTACTTC. It specifies CATGGPQVHEQYF. This sequence joins TRBV10-3 and TRBJ2-7; no firm D call. The germline gives CDR1 ENHRY, CDR2 SYGVKD. V was shortened by 10 bases and J by 5 bases, with 18 bases between the two germline ends. The length of the CDR3 is 13 residues.

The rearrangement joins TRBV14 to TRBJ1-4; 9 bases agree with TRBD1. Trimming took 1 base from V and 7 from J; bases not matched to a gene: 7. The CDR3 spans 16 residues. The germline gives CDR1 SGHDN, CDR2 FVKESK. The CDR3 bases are TGTGCCAGCAGCCAAGCCCAGACAGGGGGTTTTGAAAAACTGTTTTTT. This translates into CASSQAQTGGFEKLFF.